This T cell receptor (beta chain) was sequenced for a study of shared clonotypes between healthy human individuals. Data came from immunoSEQ multiplex PCR; TCRdb stores just in-frame clones and leaves some out. The data contain under 1 million clones, over 90% of them seen just once; the ten biggest clones take up around 24%. V gave up 0 bases and J gave up 6 bases, with 8 bases separating them. Germline lookup yields CDR1 SGHNT and CDR2 YYREEE (reference sequence). The CDR3 extends over 13 amino acids. CD45RO negativity and positive selection for CCR7 defined naive CD8 cells, a population that excluded terminally differentiated effector memory CD45RA+ cells. Comment on this clone: Other DNA variants within this sample encode the same CDR3.

The TCR comes from a man aged 25-45 years in good health. The chain couples TRBV5-4 to TRBJ2-3; perhaps TRBD2 as D (7 bases). Material: naive CD8+ T cells sorted from blood. CDR3 coding DNA: TGTGCCAGCAGCTTGGAGGGGGGGGATACGCAGTATTTT. Protein product: CASSLEGGDTQYF.